These 28 T cell receptor beta chains were sequenced from one sample in a study of beta chain features in type 1 diabetes. Isolated RNA was reverse transcribed in full, so expressed TCRB transcripts were sequenced. Measured with immunoSEQ multiplex PCR; TCRdb has only the in-frame clones, and not every one. The sample lists 900,000 or so clones; 15% to 20% were seen once. The sequencing input was naive CD4+ T cells from blood. These receptors were obtained from a woman younger than 35 in good health.

The chain combines TRBV7-3 with TRBJ2-5, with D maybe TRBD1 (5 bases). V lost 2 bases to trimming and J lost 4 bases, with 11 bases between them. Looked up from germline, CDR1 is SGHTA and CDR2 is FQGTGA. The CDR3 is 14 amino acids. CDR3 sequence reads: CASSLVSGAETQYF. The CDR3 DNA sequence: TGTGCCAGCAGCTTAGTTTCTGGGGCAGAGACCCAGTACTTC.

This clone was recorded a few times. V and J are TRBV4-3 and TRBJ1-2; D gene uncertain. This CDR3 has 14 amino acids. Trimming removed 0 bases at V and 8 bases at J, with 13 bases between. Germline loops: CDR1 LGHNA, CDR2 YSLEER. DNA for the CDR3: TGCGCCAGCAGCCAAGATCTTATGGGCGGAGGCTACACCTTC. Translation: CASSQDLMGGGYTF.

This clone has more than one count but fewer than ten. J is TRBJ2-7 and V is TRBV4-3; 9 bases align to TRBD2. Per the germline V gene, CDR1 is LGHNA and CDR2 is YSLEER. Trimming removed 0 bases from V and 1 base from J; junction bases left unmatched: 4. The CDR3 runs to 16 residues. The CDR3 here is CASSQDRLAGSYEQYF. CDR3 bases: TGCGCCAGCAGCCAAGATAGGCTAGCGGGATCCTACGAGCAGTACTTC.

This chain connects TRBV7-2 to TRBJ2-5; D call uncertain. The length of the CDR3 is 14 residues. CDR1 and CDR2 from the germline V gene are SGHTA and FQGNSA. V was clipped by 4 bases and J by 0 bases, with 9 bases between them. DNA of the CDR3: TGTGCCAGCAGCTCACGGAACAACCAAGAGACCCAGTACTTC. Its translation is CASSSRNNQETQYF.

The chain joins TRBV5-1 to TRBJ1-1; D might be TRBD1 (6 bases). The CDR3 runs to 14 residues. Looked up from germline, CDR1 is SGHRS and CDR2 is YFSETQ. The V and J ends lost 1 base and 6 bases respectively, with 13 bases between them. CDR3 residues: CASSLTGMVAEAFF. The CDR3 DNA reads as TGCGCCAGCAGCTTGACAGGGATGGTTGCTGAAGCTTTCTTT. The full variable domain, with the rest looked up from reference TRBV5-1 and TRBJ1-1, is KAGVTQTPRYLIKTRGQQVTLSCSPISGHRSVSWYQQTPGQGLQFLFEYFSETQRNKGNFPGRFSGRQFSNSRSEMNVSTLELGDSALYLCASSLTGMVAEAFFGQGTRLTVV.

The chain joins TRBV5-1 to TRBJ1-1; TRBD1 is a possible D gene (6 bases). Germline assignment: CDR1 SGHRS and CDR2 YFSETQ. Trimming removed 0 bases at V and 1 base at J, with 13 bases between. This CDR3 comprises 16 residues. CDR3 region: CASSLAPTGKNTEAFF. The CDR3 bases are TGCGCCAGCAGCTTGGCCCCTACAGGGAAGAACACTGAAGCTTTCTTT.

The genes are TRBV7-9 and TRBJ1-1; D unresolved. The germline V gene has CDR1 SEHNR and CDR2 FQNEAQ (reference sequence). This CDR3 is built from 15 residues. V gave up 2 bases and J gave up 3 bases, with 13 bases separating them. The CDR3 DNA is TGTGCCAGCAGCTTATTGGCCGTGGGCGACACTGAAGCTTTCTTT. It translates to CASSLLAVGDTEAFF. Full variable domain (missing parts from reference TRBV7-9 and TRBJ1-1): DTGVSQNPRHKITKRGQNVTFRCDPISEHNRLYWYRQTLGQGPEFLTYFQNEAQLEKSRLLSDRFSAERPKGSFSTLEIQRTEQGDSAMYLCASSLLAVGDTEAFFGQGTRLTVV.

This clone occurred a few times. A junction boundary mismatches the germline segment, possibly from a read error. The rearrangement joins TRBV2 to TRBJ1-1; D is undetermined. Germline CDR1 and CDR2: SNHLY and FYNNEI. The CDR3 runs 13 residues. The CDR3 is CASREGTNTEAFF. For the CDR3, the DNA is TGTGCCAGCAGGGAAGGAACGAACACTGAAGCTTTCTTT. The complete variable domain, with remaining parts taken from reference TRBV2 and TRBJ1-1, reads EPEVTQTPSHQVTQMGQEVILRCVPISNHLYFYWYRQILGQKVEFLVSFYNNEISEKSEIFDDQFSVERPDGSNFTLKIRSTKLEDSAMYFCASREGTNTEAFFGQGTRLTVV.

In its sample, this clone was seen a few times. V is TRBV18 and J is TRBJ2-3; D is possibly TRBD1 (5 bases). CDR1 is KGHSH and CDR2 is LQKENI in the germline V gene. The CDR3 is 15 amino acids. Trimming removed 3 bases from V and 2 bases from J, with 12 bases in between. The CDR3 here is CASSPQQANTDTQYF. Here the CDR3 DNA reads TGTGCCAGCTCACCTCAACAGGCGAACACAGATACGCAGTATTTT. The full variable domain, rest sourced from reference TRBV18 and TRBJ2-3, is NAGVMQNPRHLVRRRGQEARLRCSPMKGHSHVYWYRQLPEEGLKFMVYLQKENIIDESGMPKERFSAEFPKEGPSILRIQQVVRGDSAAYFCASSPQQANTDTQYFGPGTRLTVL.

This clone was counted between two and nine times. The rearrangement uses TRBV27 and TRBJ2-1; perhaps TRBD2 as D (6 bases). The V end lost 4 bases, the J end lost 10 bases, and 23 bases lay between the germline ends. The CDR3 runs to 16 residues. Germline V gene sequence: CDR1 MNHEY, CDR2 SMNVEV (reference sequence). The CDR3 nucleotides are TGTGCCAGCAGTTCGTTACTTGGCGGGAACGGTCGGGAGCAGTTCTTC. Translation: CASSSLLGGNGREQFF.

The rearrangement links TRBV10-1 to TRBJ2-2; D is unresolved. Germline V CDR1 and CDR2: WNHNN, SYGVQD (reference sequence). V lost 0 bases, J lost 6 bases, and 5 bases lay in between. This CDR3 has 13 residues. CDR3 sequence (DNA): TGCGCCAGCAGTGAGTCTAGCCCCGGGGAGCTGTTTTTT. Its translation is CASSESSPGELFF.

Notes on this clone: Other DNA sequences in the same sample also yield this CDR3. CDR3 nucleotide sequence: TGTGCCAGCAGCCCTCGGACTAGCGGGAGTGATGAGCAGTTCTTC. It encodes CASSPRTSGSDEQFF. The chain combines TRBV7-3 with TRBJ2-1; 13 bases line up with TRBD2. CDR1 and CDR2 (germline): SGHTA, FQGTGA. This CDR3 is 15 amino acids long. V lost 5 bases and J lost 8; bases outside the gene matches: 6.

The V and J genes are TRBV7-2 and TRBJ2-2, with 7 bases aligning to TRBD2. CDR1 SGHTA and CDR2 FQGNSA come from the germline V gene. V was pared by 3 bases and J by 2 bases, with 3 bases of the junction left unmatched. The CDR3 extends over 15 amino acids. The CDR3 loop is CASSFGGSNTGELFF. Here the CDR3 DNA reads TGTGCCAGCAGCTTTGGCGGGAGTAACACCGGGGAGCTGTTTTTT.

There are a few counts of this clone. Other DNA sequences of this sample code for an identical CDR3. This chain connects TRBV2 to TRBJ1-1, with D tentatively TRBD1 (6 bases). Germline CDR1 SNHLY, CDR2 FYNNEI. CDR3 size: 13 residues. Between the trimmed V and J ends, which lost 6 bases and 2 bases, there was a span of 10 bases. Here the CDR3 reads CASRDRVNTEAFF. CDR3 DNA sequence: TGTGCCAGCAGGGACAGAGTTAACACTGAAGCTTTCTTT.

As to this clone: This sample includes further DNA sequences coding for the same CDR3. The rearrangement joins TRBV6-5 to TRBJ2-7, with 9 bases matching TRBD1. CDR1 is MNHEY and CDR2 is SVGAGI in the germline V gene. There are 13 residues in the CDR3. V dropped 6 bases and J dropped 4; count of bases not matched to a gene: 4. CDR3 amino acids: CASSSDRGYEQYF. The CDR3 region has the DNA TGTGCCAGCAGCTCGGACAGGGGTTACGAGCAGTACTTC.

The chain recombines TRBV28 with TRBJ2-1; D is unresolved. Germline V gives CDR1 MDHEN, CDR2 SYDVKM. The ends were cut back, 2 bases at V and 4 bases at J, with 12 bases in the middle. The CDR3 is 15 residues long. Here the CDR3 reads CASSLARRLYNEQFF. The CDR3 DNA sequence: TGTGCCAGCAGTTTAGCCAGAAGGCTTTACAATGAGCAGTTCTTC.

This clone came up a few times. The chain joins TRBV6-6 to TRBJ2-7; D unclear. Germline CDR1 reads MNHNY; CDR2 reads SVGAGI (reference sequence). This CDR3 comprises 13 residues. Trimming took 0 bases from V and 7 from J, leaving 10 bases between them. The CDR3 sequence: CASSYSSAGEQYF. In DNA, the CDR3 is TGTGCCAGCAGTTACTCGAGTGCTGGGGAGCAGTACTTC.

The chain uses TRBV5-1 and TRBJ2-1, with 10 bases that match TRBD2. Germline lookup yields CDR1 SGHRS and CDR2 YFSETQ. The CDR3 sequence is 17 residues long. The J segment lost 0 bases and the V segment lost 4 bases, leaving 7 bases of the junction unmatched. The CDR3 loop reads CASSPGTSEYSYNEQFF. CDR3 in DNA: TGCGCCAGCAGCCCCGGGACTAGCGAATACTCCTACAATGAGCAGTTCTTC.

This clone was detected a few times. The V and J genes are TRBV25-1 and TRBJ1-1, with D uncertain. The CDR3 contains 14 residues. V lost 4 bases, J lost 2 bases, and 11 bases lay in between. Germline lookup yields CDR1 MGHDK and CDR2 SYGVNS. CDR3 loop: CASSADGYNTEAFF. The CDR3 DNA reads TGTGCCAGCAGTGCGGACGGCTATAACACTGAAGCTTTCTTT.

This clone came up a few times. The chain combines TRBV6-5 with TRBJ2-2; no clear D gene. Germline CDR1 and CDR2: MNHEY and SVGAGI. V was clipped by 6 bases and J by 4 bases, with 3 bases between them. The length of the CDR3 is 11 residues. This CDR3 is CASRLTGELFF. CDR3 DNA sequence: TGTGCCAGCAGGCTCACCGGGGAGCTGTTTTTT.

The rearrangement links TRBV7-2 to TRBJ2-3; 7 bases line up with TRBD1. The germline V gene encodes CDR1 SGHTA and CDR2 FQGNSA. V was clipped by 3 bases and J by 1 base; unmatched bases: 7. The CDR3 spans 16 residues. CDR3 sequence: CASSFTGAVRTDTQYF. CDR3 nucleotide sequence: TGTGCCAGCAGCTTCACAGGGGCTGTTCGCACAGATACGCAGTATTTT.

This clone was counted a few times. The chain couples TRBV13 to TRBJ1-5; no firm D call. This CDR3 comprises 13 residues. In germline, CDR1 is PRHDT, CDR2 FYEKMQ (reference sequence). Trimming cost V 3 bases and J 4 bases, with 7 bases left between them. CDR3 residues: CASSLRVNQPQHF. CDR3 nucleotide sequence: TGTGCCAGCAGCTTGCGGGTGAATCAGCCCCAGCATTTT. The full variable domain, rest sourced from reference TRBV13 and TRBJ1-5, is AAGVIQSPRHLIKEKRETATLKCYPIPRHDTVYWYQQGPGQDPQFLISFYEKMQSDKGSIPDRFSAQQFSDYHSELNMSSLELGDSALYFCASSLRVNQPQHFGDGTRLSIL.

This clone appeared a few times. The chain has TRBV19 and TRBJ2-7; 9 bases are a match to TRBD2. This CDR3 comprises 15 residues. CDR1 and CDR2 from the germline V gene are LNHDA and SQIVND (reference sequence). V lost 3 bases, J lost 3 bases, and 6 bases stayed unmatched. The DNA of the CDR3 is TGTGCCAGTAGTATTGAGACTAGCGGATTCTACGAGCAGTACTTC. Protein: CASSIETSGFYEQYF.

Only a few counts were recorded for this clone. Within the sample, other DNA sequences also encode this same CDR3. The chain couples TRBV28 to TRBJ2-7; D uncertain. CDR1 and CDR2 from the germline V gene are MDHEN and SYDVKM. The CDR3 consists of 12 residues. V lost 5 bases, J lost 3 bases, and 8 bases lay in between. Here the CDR3 DNA reads TGTGCCAGCAGTCAGACGGGCTACGAGCAGTACTTC. Protein sequence: CASSQTGYEQYF.

The chain carries TRBV7-9 and TRBJ2-7, with D perhaps matching TRBD1 (5 bases). The CDR3 runs to 17 residues. Per the germline V gene, CDR1 is SEHNR and CDR2 is FQNEAQ (reference sequence). The V gene lost 5 bases and the J gene lost 2 bases, with 22 bases spanning the gap. The CDR3 nucleotides read TGTGCCAGCAGCCCCCCTCTGGAGCAGGGTGATGCCTACGAGCAGTACTTC. It is translated as CASSPPLEQGDAYEQYF. Variable domain in full (rest from reference TRBV7-9 and TRBJ2-7): DTGVSQNPRHKITKRGQNVTFRCDPISEHNRLYWYRQTLGQGPEFLTYFQNEAQLEKSRLLSDRFSAERPKGSFSTLEIQRTEQGDSAMYLCASSPPLEQGDAYEQYFGPGTRLTVT.

The chain uses TRBV6-5 and TRBJ2-7; 13 bases fit TRBD2. With V trimmed by 6 bases and J by 2 bases, 4 bases remained unmatched. This CDR3 has 15 residues. Germline CDR1 MNHEY, CDR2 SVGAGI. This CDR3 reads CASSPGLAGTYEQYF. The CDR3 region has the DNA TGTGCCAGCAGCCCGGGACTAGCGGGAACCTACGAGCAGTACTTC.

J is TRBJ1-4 and V is TRBV10-3; D not resolved. V was shortened by 9 bases and J by 3 bases, with 8 bases between the two germline ends. From germline, CDR1 is ENHRY and CDR2 SYGVKD. There are 12 residues in the CDR3. In DNA form, the CDR3 reads TGTGCCATTCGGGCCCCTAATGAAAAACTGTTTTTT. It codes for CAIRAPNEKLFF.

The sample holds a few counts of this clone. CDR3: CASSPGTSGSNEQFF. CDR3 nucleotide sequence: TGTGCCAGCAGCCCCGGGACTAGCGGGAGCAATGAGCAGTTCTTC. The J gene is TRBJ2-1, the V gene TRBV7-3; 14 bases line up with TRBD2. The V gene end was trimmed by 5 bases and the J gene end by 6 bases; junction bases not matched to a gene: 3. Per germline, CDR1 SGHTA and CDR2 FQGTGA. The CDR3 is made up of 15 amino acids.